This note documents a single T cell receptor (beta chain) sequence. Antigen specificity is unknown. The record originates from a study of human T cells and chemical hapten exposure. On the study more broadly: Per-sample TCR yields varied mainly from small pooled library volume differences. Study observations and caveats: The number of TCRs over 1 in 1000 frequency stayed unchanged after DPC.

Documented time point: healthy volunteer bleed at 2 weeks. Unfractionated whole blood yielded total RNA. As the library was built, unique molecular identifiers were attached to individual cDNA molecules. As processed by the authors: From approximately 25,000 to 650,000 TCRs were found per sample, with a median of approximately 96,000. TCRdb reprocessed the RACE reads via MiXCR and lists one record per CDR3 protein. The V and J calls come from TCRdb's annotation, not from the publication. This table has 80,000 to 100,000 distinct CDR3 sequences, over 8% appearing once. This sequence originates from a female donor in good health. Some clones in this sample may be carry-over from other donors' samples. The sample consisted of whole blood.

This CDR3 is CASSWGTRSYEQYF. The CDR3 bases are TGTGCCAGCAGTTGGGGGACTAGATCTTACGAGCAGTACTTC. The rearrangement uses TRBV6-6 and TRBJ2-7; 8 nucleotides align to TRBD2. The V gene end was trimmed by 4 bases and the J gene end by 4 bases; junction bases not matched to a gene: 6. The CDR3 sequence is 14 residues long. Germline V lookup: CDR1 MNHNY, CDR2 SVGAGI (reference sequence).